This T cell receptor beta chain is drawn from a study of human T cells and chemical hapten exposure. Study results and limitations: Expanded TCRs were compared with controls, and the expanded TCRs formed significantly more large CDR3 similarity clusters.

The library attached unique molecular identifiers to individual cDNA molecules. TCRdb re-called the RACE reads with MiXCR, one entry per CDR3 protein. The profile shows roughly 380,000 distinct CDR3 sequences, about 6% of them singletons. Regarding time point: patch test 2, 6 weeks after DPC sensitization. The treatment is: therapeutic diphenylcyclopropenone sensitization with weekly scalp DPC. Each patch test followed a blood draw. People who gave samples had alopecia, were 18 to 70 years old, and were suitable for DPC. Germline V lookup: CDR1 MRHNA, CDR2 SNTAGT. V was trimmed by 1 base and J by 7 bases, leaving 11 bases between them. This CDR3 has 14 amino acids. Ten or more counts support this clonotype. The target antigen is unknown.

The sequence was collected from a woman aged 18-29 years with alopecia areata. Some clones in this sample may be carry-over from other donors' samples. The J gene is TRBJ2-1, the V gene TRBV6-4; weak D call: TRBD2 (5 bases). The material sequenced was whole blood, taken in connection with sensitization to the hapten diphenylcyclopropenone (DPC). CDR3 DNA: TGTGCCAGCAGTGACTTTGGCTCGGGGAATGAGCAGTTCTTC. It translates to CASSDFGSGNEQFF.